These T cell receptor beta chains were read from a single sample in a study of T-cell reconstitution after alpha-beta-depleted transplantation in children. Each CDR3 protein is one row after TCRdb ran MiXCR on the PCR reads. The sample holds approximately 190,000 distinct CDR3 sequences; 7.5% to 9.5% are singletons and the top ten take 35% to 45%. Sample: PBMCs, mostly from graft donor cells, taken 360 days after TCRalphabeta/CD19-depleted stem cell transplant. The receptors derive from a male patient between 2 and 15 years old who had a stem cell transplant for acute myeloid leukemia, so the T cells may come from the graft donor. CDR3s leave out the opening cysteine and the closing phenylalanine or tryptophan.

V	CDR3
TRBV24-1	ATSDPTQADTQY
TRBV5-1	ASSLEWYHTKTQY
TRBV12-3/TRBV12-4	ASRHRQLQETQY
TRBV20-1	SARDSIRGRITDTQY
TRBV12-3/TRBV12-4	ASSPEGRLNQPQH
TRBV4-1	ASSHQDRGLADTQY
TRBV10-3	AISVGGSTYNEQF
TRBV5-1	ASSFSDREGPEQY
TRBV28	ASSLHRILIETQY
TRBV28	LGGGTGELF
TRBV20-1	SARDPLALAF
TRBV18	ASSPQGLELDTQY
TRBV6-1	ASRSTGTGFGYT
TRBV27	ASSLGWVGETQY
TRBV7-8	ASSLYQPPYNSPLH
TRBV15	ATSRDQFGGGVFGYT
TRBV5-1	ASSLETLQETQY
TRBV12-3/TRBV12-4	ASSSRTGYT
TRBV28	ASSPGTDNSPLH
TRBV7-2	ASSFSVNGGSPLH
TRBV15	ATSWDGYEQY
TRBV5-1	ASSLAAGEGAQH
TRBV11-2	ASSLVSGAHPYNEQF
TRBV12-3/TRBV12-4	ASSPTGDTGELF
TRBV20-1	SAPLGTGAETQY
TRBV4-3	ASSVAGGLNEQF
TRBV20-1	SASPGTGYETQY
TRBV5-1	ASRGTEPRGELF
TRBV12-3/TRBV12-4	ATRDREGNQPQH
TRBV25-1	ASSERYEQY
TRBV7-9	ASSHTGQSHGYT
TRBV27	ASRPAWRENIQY
TRBV20-1	SVKDGGLTDTQY
TRBV7-2	ASSSQGGTYEQY
TRBV12-5	ASGPTGVWAGELF
TRBV5-6	ASSANLAGETDTQY
TRBV29-1	SVPLRGEAF
TRBV20-1	SARTPVEETQY
TRBV7-2	ASSLGLDTDTQY
TRBV7-9	ASSQRTGEAMNTEAF
TRBV20-1	SALPRTGGSGGKETQY
TRBV20-1	SARGQSGVLLGEQF
TRBV5-1	ASAPETSNTGELF
TRBV5-6	ASSLQGPGANVLT
TRBV20-1	SAPRGGRSYNEQF
TRBV5-1	ASSDGQGRTQY
TRBV18	ASSQVTGNTEAF
TRBV20-1	SARVALATGANVLT